This T cell receptor beta chain was observed in a study of T cell changes during pregnancy in multiple sclerosis. Sequencing was performed with immunoSEQ multiplex PCR; in TCRdb, only in-frame clones are kept and a portion is missing. The repertoire holds some 110,000 clones, about 89% seen once, with roughly 1.6% in the top ten. The germline CDR1 and CDR2 sequences are ENHRY and SYGVKD. The V segment lost 4 bases and the J segment 1 base; nucleotides outside the gene matches: 3. This CDR3 comprises 16 residues. The sample was peripheral blood, taken before pregnancy. The source of this sequence is a female donor with multiple sclerosis, enrolled in a pregnancy study. V and J are TRBV10-3 and TRBJ2-2; the match to TRBD2 covers 10 bases. CDR3 bases: TGTGCCATCAGTGCCCGGACTAGCGGGAACACCGGGGAGCTGTTTTTT. Protein sequence: CAISARTSGNTGELFF.